These T cell receptor beta chains were read from a single sample in a study of regulatory T cells in long-lasting Graves disease. TCRdb reprocessed the multiplex PCR reads via MiXCR and lists one record per CDR3 protein. The table has over 650,000 distinct CDR3 sequences, about 32% seen once; the top ten hold under 50%. The source material was peripheral blood mononuclear cells (PBMCs), sampled when the disease was refractory, from a patient treated with antithyroid drugs. The receptors here all came from a female donor with Graves disease. CDR3s include the opening cysteine and the closing phenylalanine or tryptophan. The order of the fields is J gene, D gene, clone size, V gene, CDR3 DNA, CDR3 protein. A D gene is named only where the DNA matches it firmly. Only some rows state a clone size, as once, few, many or a class for expanded clones.

TRBJ2-5,.,few,TRBV6-1,TGTGCCAGCAGCCTAGGACACAACCAAGAGACCCAGTACTTC,CASSLGHNQETQYF
TRBJ1-6,.,many,TRBV3-1,TGTGCCAGCAGCCAAGTAAAGAAACCCCTCCACTTT,CASSQVKKPLHF
TRBJ2-7,.,.,TRBV7-3,TGTGCCAGCAGCTCGACGGGGGGCCTGGGTGACGAGCAGTACTTC,CASSSTGGLGDEQYF
TRBJ2-5,.,many,TRBV20-1,TGCAGTGCTAGAGATCGGAGTAGCGGACGACCTACGGGCAAGACCCAGTACTTC,CSARDRSSGRPTGKTQYF
TRBJ2-7,TRBD1,.,TRBV6-2/TRBV6-3,TGTGCCAGCAGCGCTACGGACAGGGGGTACGAGCAGTACTTC,CASSATDRGYEQYF
TRBJ1-4,.,.,TRBV3-1,TGTGCCAGCAGCCGCGGGACAAGGAGGGAAAAACTGTTTTTT,CASSRGTRREKLFF
TRBJ2-5,.,.,TRBV29-1,TGCAGCGTTGTTCAAGAGACCCAGTACTTC,CSVVQETQYF
TRBJ1-4,.,few,TRBV15,TGTGCCACCAGCAGAGAATGGCGTAAGGACCTCCATAATGAAAAACTGTTTTTT,CATSREWRKDLHNEKLFF
TRBJ2-7,.,many,TRBV6-1,TGTGCCAGCACAGGGGGGTTTGTTCCATCCTACGAGCAGTACTTC,CASTGGFVPSYEQYF
TRBJ2-3,.,.,TRBV19,TGTGCCAGTAGTCCCCAGGACCTTCCGAGCACAGATACGCAGTATTTT,CASSPQDLPSTDTQYF
TRBJ2-5,TRBD2,.,TRBV28,TGTGCCAGCCCTAGAGGGGAGGGAAACGACCGGGAGACCCAGTACTTC,CASPRGEGNDRETQYF
TRBJ1-1,.,.,TRBV28,TGTGCCAGCAGGTACGGGTGGAACACTGAAGCTTTCTTT,CASRYGWNTEAFF
TRBJ1-2,.,.,TRBV25-1,TGTGCCAGCAGTGCCTCAGGATCATTCTATGGCTACACCTTC,CASSASGSFYGYTF
TRBJ2-7,.,many,TRBV2,TGTGCCAGCAGTCGGGACTCCCTTAGCGAGCAGTACTTC,CASSRDSLSEQYF
TRBJ1-2,TRBD1,few,TRBV27,TGTGCCAGCAGTTTAATAGGACAGGGGGCGCGAGAGGGCTACACCTTC,CASSLIGQGAREGYTF
TRBJ1-1,.,.,TRBV5-1,TGCGCCAGCAGCTTGGCCGTCGCCGGGAACACTGAAGCTTTCTTT,CASSLAVAGNTEAFF
TRBJ2-2,TRBD1,.,TRBV19,TGTGCCAGTACCAGGGACAGGACCCCTCTAGCCGGGGAGCTGTTTTTT,CASTRDRTPLAGELFF
TRBJ1-2,.,.,TRBV29-1,TGCAGCGTCGGATCCCCGGTGGATGGCTACACCTTC,CSVGSPVDGYTF
TRBJ2-4,.,few,TRBV6-2/TRBV6-3,TGTGCCAGCAGCCGGGAAACTGGAGCCAAAAACATTCAGTACTTC,CASSRETGAKNIQYF
TRBJ2-2,.,.,TRBV7-3,TGTGCCAGCAGCACCCCTCAGACCGGGGAGCTGTTTTTT,CASSTPQTGELFF
TRBJ1-2,TRBD1,few,TRBV11-2,TGTGCCAGCAGCTCGTACAGGGGGCTCAGCTATGGCTACACCTTC,CASSSYRGLSYGYTF
TRBJ2-2,.,.,TRBV7-9,TGTGCCAGCAGCCGGAGGGTAGCCGCGAACACCGGGGAGCTGTTTTTT,CASSRRVAANTGELFF
TRBJ1-5,.,few,TRBV10-3,TGTGCCATCAGTGAGGGACAGACCAATCAGCCCCAGCATTTT,CAISEGQTNQPQHF
TRBJ2-7,.,.,TRBV4-1,TGCGCCAGCAGCCATTCATCCCCGACGGACTCTGCTCCCCACGAGCAGTACTTC,CASSHSSPTDSAPHEQYF
TRBJ2-1,TRBD2,.,TRBV12-3/TRBV12-4,TGTGCCAGCAGAACGGGACTAGCGGGATATCGCTCCTACAATGAGCAGTTCTTC,CASRTGLAGYRSYNEQFF
TRBJ2-5,TRBD2,few,TRBV7-3,TGTGCCAGCAGCTTAATGGGCGGGAGGACCCAGTACTTC,CASSLMGGRTQYF
TRBJ1-1,.,.,TRBV10-3,TGTGCCATCACATCTCTGGCTACTAACACTGAAGCTTTCTTT,CAITSLATNTEAFF
TRBJ1-2,TRBD1,.,TRBV4-1,TGCGCCAGCAGCCAACCGACAGGGCGGAACTATGGCTACACCTTC,CASSQPTGRNYGYTF
TRBJ2-7,.,once,TRBV19,TGTGCCAGTAGTATAGGGGCTAGCGCCGGCGAGCAGTACTTC,CASSIGASAGEQYF
TRBJ1-1,TRBD1,.,TRBV28,TGTGCCAGCAGTACAGGGGTCCCCACTGAAGCTTTCTTT,CASSTGVPTEAFF
TRBJ2-7,TRBD2,.,TRBV7-9,TGTGCCAGTGGGGGTCTAGCGGGATCGATTGGTTACGAGCAGTACTTC,CASGGLAGSIGYEQYF
TRBJ1-5,TRBD1,.,TRBV6-1,TGTGCCAGCAGTCCCCTGGACAGGGGCGCGGGTCAGCCCCAGCATTTT,CASSPLDRGAGQPQHF
TRBJ2-5,TRBD1,.,TRBV7-2,TGTGCCAGCAGCTTATGGACGTGGACAGGGGTGGAGACCCAGTACTTC,CASSLWTWTGVETQYF
TRBJ1-1,.,many,TRBV6-2/TRBV6-3,TGTGCCAGCAGTTACACGGCGAACACTGAAGCTTTCTTT,CASSYTANTEAFF
TRBJ1-5,.,few,TRBV7-9,TGTGCCAGCAGCGAGGGGGGACTCAGGCAGCCCCAGCATTTT,CASSEGGLRQPQHF
TRBJ2-1,.,.,TRBV12-5,TGTGCTACCTCCAGACAGGCCTCGGCCAATGAGCAGTTCTTC,CATSRQASANEQFF
TRBJ1-2,TRBD1,many,TRBV5-1,TGCGCCAGCAGCAAAAGGACAGGGGATGGCTACACCTTC,CASSKRTGDGYTF
TRBJ2-5,.,few,TRBV29-1,TGCAGCGTTGAGGTTATTGTCAGAGAGACCCAGTACTTC,CSVEVIVRETQYF
TRBJ2-2,.,.,TRBV3-1,TGTGCCAGCAGCCCCCCTTATCGGGAGTACACCGGGGAGCTGTTTTTT,CASSPPYREYTGELFF
TRBJ1-5,.,.,TRBV15,TGTGCCACCAGCAGAGATGGCAGGCCGCAGCCCCAGCATTTT,CATSRDGRPQPQHF
TRBJ1-5,.,.,TRBV24-1,TGTGCCACCAGTCATAAACAGTTTAATCCCCAGCATTTT,CATSHKQFNPQHF
TRBJ2-5,TRBD2,few,TRBV6-5,TGTGCCAGCAGTTACCCGGTGGGACGGGAGGGCCAAGAGACCCAGTACTTC,CASSYPVGREGQETQYF
TRBJ1-4,TRBD1,many,TRBV2,TGTGCCAGCAGCAACCCCTCGCGGGGACAGCCAGAACTGTTTTTT,CASSNPSRGQPELFF
TRBJ1-1,.,few,TRBV20-1,TGCAGTGCTCCGGACCAACCGAACACTGAAGCTTTCTTT,CSAPDQPNTEAFF
TRBJ2-7,.,.,TRBV13,TGTGTCAGCAGCTACCCGCAGGACAGCTACTACGAGCAGTACTTC,CVSSYPQDSYYEQYF
TRBJ1-5,.,.,TRBV19,TGTGCCAGTAGGATGCTAGGGAGGGGAGGCAATCAGCCCCAGCATTTT,CASRMLGRGGNQPQHF
TRBJ2-5,TRBD2,many,TRBV11-2,TGTGCCAGCAGCTCAGGACTAGCGGGAGCTCGGGAGACCCAGTACTTC,CASSSGLAGARETQYF
TRBJ1-1,.,few,TRBV9,TGTGCCAGCAGCGCCCACGGACAGTACCCTGAAGCTTTCTTT,CASSAHGQYPEAFF